A few counts support the clone carrying this T cell receptor (beta chain). Other DNA sequences in the same sample also yield this CDR3. The data stem from a study of shared T cell receptors in the human thymus. Trimming pared 3 bases from V and 5 bases from J, leaving 14 bases between. Germline CDR1 reads MNHEY; CDR2 reads SVGAGI. This CDR3 contains 16 residues. TCRdb's copy holds only in-frame clones and misses some; the assay was immunoSEQ multiplex PCR. The repertoire holds 500,000 to 850,000 clones, with more than 75% as singletons. These same records also appear under a second study, on human thymus T cells. That report notes: The donors were infants in Finland with congenital heart defects, otherwise immunologically healthy. Resections removed during corrective heart surgery provided the thymus tissue used. Use of V and J genes seemed skewed within the thymic and blood repertoires. Related research examined unrelated individuals and reported that their thymic repertoires overlapped highly.

The chain recombines TRBV6-5 with TRBJ1-6, with D possibly being TRBD1 (6 bases). Sequenced material: thymocytes. This sequence was found in a boy in the first two years of life with a congenital heart defect. Here the CDR3 reads CASSYGTGTHNSPLHF. The CDR3 DNA follows: TGTGCCAGCAGTTATGGTACAGGGACCCATAATTCACCCCTCCACTTT.